This T cell receptor (beta chain) is drawn from a study of blood T cell repertoires in COVID-19. The CDR3 covers 16 residues. Trimming took 4 bases from V and 5 from J; bases not matched to a gene: 11. Germline CDR1 reads LGHNA; CDR2 reads YNFKEQ. TCRdb's table, derived via immunoSEQ multiplex PCR, lists solely in-frame clones and lacks some. The table lists 300,000 to 400,000 clones, around 87% of them singletons. The source material was peripheral blood. The sequence came from a woman aged 55-69 years with COVID-19, enrolled during active disease. The chain uses TRBV4-2 and TRBJ2-1, with TRBD1 identical over 7 bases. The DNA for the CDR3 is TGTGCCAGCAGCCTTACCGGGACAGACCGGAACAATGAGCAGTTCTTC. Its protein is CASSLTGTDRNNEQFF.